One and the same sample provided the 29 T cell receptor beta chains below, sequenced in a study of CD4 T cells in relation to SARS-CoV-2 and coronaviruses. No antigens are known for them. Here immunoSEQ multiplex PCR was the method, and the copy in TCRdb shows in-frame clones only, minus some. The sample consists of roughly 14,000 clones, approximately 73% of them appearing once. CD4+ T cells from unexposed donors were obtained before the COVID-19 pandemic (2011-2018). Isolation of CD4+ T cells took place after around 11 days in culture. Sequencing used CD4+ T cells from PBMCs, cultured in vitro. These receptors were collected from a human donor in good health.

V usage is TRBV3-1 (or the pseudogene TRBV3-2) and J usage is TRBJ1-3; no definite D call. Trimming removed 4 bases at V and 0 bases at J, with 10 bases between. CDR3 length equals 15 residues. CDR1 and CDR2 (germline): LGHDT, YNNKEL (reference sequence). The chain's CDR3 is CASSLGLHSGNTIYF. DNA for the CDR3: TGTGCCAGCAGCCTCGGACTGCACTCTGGAAACACCATATATTTT.

A single count supports this clone. V is TRBV7-9 and J is TRBJ2-2, with D possibly TRBD2 on 6 matching bases. The CDR3 covers 15 residues. Trimming pared 4 bases from V and 5 bases from J, leaving 14 bases between. Germline-derived CDR1 and CDR2 are SEHNR and FQNEAQ (reference sequence). CDR3: CASSWGRRDTGELFF. DNA for the CDR3: TGTGCCAGCAGCTGGGGGAGGCGGGATACCGGGGAGCTGTTTTTT.

This chain uses TRBV5-4 with TRBJ1-5; D is possibly TRBD1 (5 bases). Trimming cost V 4 bases and J 0 bases, with 8 bases left between them. This CDR3 has 14 residues. Germline loops: CDR1 SGHNT, CDR2 YYREEE (reference sequence). DNA for the CDR3: TGTGCCAGCAGCGATACAGGTAGCAATCAGCCCCAGCATTTT. As protein: CASSDTGSNQPQHF. The complete variable domain, with remaining parts taken from reference TRBV5-4 and TRBJ1-5, reads ETGVTQSPTHLIKTRGQQVTLRCSSQSGHNTVSWYQQALGQGPQFIFQYYREEENGRGNFPPRFSGLQFPNYSSELNVNALELDDSALYLCASSDTGSNQPQHFGDGTRLSIL.

This clone was recorded only once. The rearrangement links TRBV7-3 to TRBJ2-2; 9 nucleotides agree with TRBD2. In germline, CDR1 is SGHTA, CDR2 FQGTGA. The ends lost 5 bases at V and 3 bases at J; junction bases unmatched: 4. This CDR3 is built from 15 residues. CDR3 sequence: CASSQTSGYTGELFF. DNA of the CDR3: TGTGCCAGCAGCCAGACTAGCGGTTACACCGGGGAGCTGTTTTTT.

The rearrangement links TRBV10-3 to TRBJ2-2; the match to TRBD1 covers 9 bases. V trimming: 3 bases; J trimming: 7 bases; junction bases outside the gene matches: 9. Germline V gene data show CDR1 as ENHRY and CDR2 as SYGVKD. CDR3 length: 16 amino acids. Here the CDR3 DNA reads TGTGCCATCAGTGACCCCGGGACAGGGATGGACGGGGAGCTGTTTTTT. This sequence encodes CAISDPGTGMDGELFF.

This chain connects TRBV5-1 to TRBJ1-6; D remains ambiguous. Deletions cut 1 base from V and 5 bases from J, with 7 bases between. Germline CDR1 reads SGHRS; CDR2 reads YFSETQ. The CDR3 covers 14 residues. CDR3 sequence: CASSLLQDNSPLHF. The DNA for the CDR3 is TGCGCCAGCAGCTTGTTGCAGGATAATTCACCCCTCCACTTT.

This clone was recorded only once. This chain joins TRBV7-2 and TRBJ2-5; D call uncertain. Trimming removed 0 bases from V and 2 bases from J, with 10 bases in between. In germline, CDR1 is SGHTA, CDR2 FQGNSA. The CDR3 spans 15 residues. Here the CDR3 DNA reads TGTGCCAGCAGCTTAGCCCCCGGGCAGCAAGAGACCCAGTACTTC. Its translation: CASSLAPGQQETQYF.

J is TRBJ2-2 and V is TRBV2; D possibly corresponds to TRBD2 (6 bases). Between the trimmed V and J ends, which lost 5 bases and 0 bases, there was a span of 16 bases. Germline V gives CDR1 SNHLY, CDR2 FYNNEI. This CDR3 is 17 amino acids long. DNA of the CDR3: TGTGCCAGCAGTAGGGACTCCCAAAATACGAACACCGGGGAGCTGTTTTTT. Translated: CASSRDSQNTNTGELFF.

The chain couples TRBV5-1 to TRBJ1-2, with D unclear. The CDR3 loop spans 15 amino acids. Per germline, CDR1 SGHRS and CDR2 YFSETQ. V was cut by 0 bases and J by 5 bases, with 14 bases left in between. CDR3 amino acids: CASSLGLSDPYGYTF. The CDR3 region has the DNA TGCGCCAGCAGCTTGGGACTCTCGGACCCTTATGGCTACACCTTC.

The sample holds one count of this clone. This rearrangement joins TRBV5-5 to TRBJ2-6, with 8 bases fitting TRBD1. V shed 5 bases, J shed 2 bases, and the junction held 3 bases outside the gene matches. CDR3 size: 15 residues. Germline V lookup: CDR1 SGHKS, CDR2 YYEKEE (reference sequence). CDR3 residues: CASSIQGAGANVLTF. The CDR3 DNA follows: TGTGCCAGCAGTATACAGGGGGCTGGGGCCAACGTCCTGACTTTC.

This clone has just a few counts. The chain employs TRBV5-1 and TRBJ2-2, with TRBD2 matching over 8 bases. CDR1 SGHRS and CDR2 YFSETQ come from the germline V gene. V was pared by 3 bases and J by 6 bases, with 7 bases of the junction left unmatched. This CDR3 is 15 amino acids long. The CDR3 protein is CASSSQREFPGELFF. The CDR3 nucleotides read TGCGCCAGCAGCTCTCAGCGGGAGTTTCCCGGGGAGCTGTTTTTT.

This clone was counted once. V gene TRBV7-2 combines with J gene TRBJ1-1, with D possibly being TRBD1 (6 bases). CDR1 SGHTA and CDR2 FQGNSA come from the germline V gene. V was trimmed by 1 base and J by 6 bases, leaving 9 bases between them. CDR3 length: 13 amino acids. CDR3 coding DNA: TGTGCCAGCAGCTTAGTGGCAGGGGCTGAAGCTTTCTTT. Its translation is CASSLVAGAEAFF.

The chain uses TRBV9 and TRBJ2-1; 11 bases are shared with TRBD2. Germline V CDR1 and CDR2: SGDLS, YYNGEE. V was clipped by 0 bases and J by 9 bases; unmatched bases: 11. The CDR3 extends over 17 amino acids. The CDR3: CASSVAVAGGPGGEQFF. The CDR3 DNA sequence: TGTGCCAGCAGCGTAGCGGTAGCGGGAGGGCCTGGGGGTGAGCAGTTCTTC.

The CDR3 coding sequence is TGCGCCAGCAGCTTAGCGGAGAACACTGAAGCTTTCTTT. It encodes CASSLAENTEAFF. The chain recombines TRBV5-1 with TRBJ1-1; D gene unclear. CDR1 is SGHRS and CDR2 is YFSETQ in the germline V gene. V lost 2 bases and J lost 1, with 6 bases in between. The CDR3 is 13 amino acids.

J is TRBJ2-5 and V is TRBV5-1; 7 nucleotides align to TRBD1. Trimming removed 3 bases from V and 2 bases from J; junction bases left unmatched: 7. The V gene's germline CDR1 is SGHRS and CDR2 YFSETQ. This CDR3 spans 15 amino acids. CDR3 bases: TGCGCCAGCAGCTATTATGGACAGGTACAAGAGACCCAGTACTTC. Amino acid sequence: CASSYYGQVQETQYF.

This clone has only a few counts. The genes are TRBV24-1 and TRBJ2-1, with D perhaps TRBD2 (5 bases). Trimming left V 9 bases short and J 2 bases short, with 16 bases between. The CDR3 loop spans 15 amino acids. Germline assignment: CDR1 KGHDR and CDR2 SFDVKD. The CDR3 sequence is CATGAGNGAYNEQFF. CDR3 DNA: TGTGCCACCGGCGCCGGGAATGGAGCCTACAATGAGCAGTTCTTC.

This rearrangement joins TRBV4-2 to TRBJ2-1; 10 nucleotides align to TRBD2. CDR3 length: 16 amino acids. V was clipped by 2 bases and J by 5 bases; unmatched bases: 6. The germline gives CDR1 LGHNA, CDR2 YNFKEQ. CDR3 in amino acids: CASSQLGGLANNEQFF. The CDR3 DNA is TGTGCCAGCAGCCAATTGGGGGGACTAGCGAACAATGAGCAGTTCTTC.

This chain uses TRBV12-5 with TRBJ1-1; D call uncertain. This CDR3 region has 11 residues. Germline V lookup: CDR1 LGHNT, CDR2 FRNRAP. V was clipped by 5 bases and J by 7 bases, with 8 bases between them. The CDR3 coding sequence is TGTGCTAGTGGTGCAACTAGTGAAGCTTTCTTT. This codes for CASGATSEAFF.

The rearrangement joins TRBV30 to TRBJ1-1; no firm D call. The CDR3 is made up of 11 amino acids. Trimming left V 4 bases short and J 5 bases short, with 8 bases between. Germline values: CDR1 GTSNPN, CDR2 SVGIG (reference sequence). CDR3 nucleotide sequence: TGTGCCTGGAAGTGGAGGACTGAAGCTTTCTTT. This sequence encodes CAWKWRTEAFF.

The CDR3 region has the DNA TGTGCCACAGCCCTTAGCGACTACGAGCAGTACTTC. Its translation: CATALSDYEQYF. V and J are TRBV7-9 and TRBJ2-7, with D maybe TRBD2 (5 bases). Germline V gene lookup returns CDR1 SEHNR and CDR2 FQNEAQ (reference sequence). V lost 10 bases to trimming and J lost 3 bases, with 13 bases between them. CDR3 length: 12 amino acids.

This clone qualifies as hyperexpanded. The genes are TRBV18 and TRBJ2-7; 8 nucleotides agree with TRBD1. This CDR3 is 13 amino acids long. The germline V gene encodes CDR1 KGHSH and CDR2 LQKENI. The V and J ends lost 4 bases and 6 bases, in that order; junction bases with no gene match: 5. CDR3 in amino acids: CASSQTGGSEQYF. CDR3 nucleotides: TGTGCCAGCTCACAAACAGGGGGGTCCGAGCAGTACTTC.

The gene calls are TRBV3-1 (or the pseudogene TRBV3-2) and TRBJ1-2; 10 bases match TRBD1. CDR1 is LGHDT, CDR2 YNNKEL, per germline (reference sequence). Germline trimming cut 4 bases from V and 7 bases from J; bases unmatched to any gene: 9. The CDR3 contains 15 residues. The CDR3 DNA reads as TGTGCCAGCAGCCCGTCCGGGACAGGGGTAGGTGGCTACACCTTC. Amino acid sequence: CASSPSGTGVGGYTF.

The J gene is TRBJ2-2, the V gene TRBV18, with TRBD2 matching 12 bases. Trimming at V came to 5 bases and at J to 4 bases, leaving 5 bases not matched to a gene. In germline, CDR1 is KGHSH, CDR2 LQKENI. The CDR3 covers 16 residues. Here the CDR3 DNA reads TGTGCCAGCTCATCGGGACTAGCGGGCCTCACCGGGGAGCTGTTTTTT. Protein: CASSSGLAGLTGELFF.

The CDR3 loop reads CASSEAGQRGAYEQYF. The CDR3 DNA sequence: TGTGCCAGCAGTGAAGCTGGCCAGCGGGGGGCCTACGAGCAGTACTTC. The chain links TRBV6-1 to TRBJ2-7, with 9 bases aligning to TRBD2. This CDR3 comprises 16 residues. Per germline, CDR1 MNHNS and CDR2 SASEGT. The junction had 5 bases not matched to a gene; V was cut back by 0 bases and J by 2 bases.

The chain joins TRBV11-1 to TRBJ1-4; perhaps TRBD1 as D (6 bases). CDR3 length equals 16 residues. Germline values: CDR1 SGHAT, CDR2 FQDESV (reference sequence). V lost 5 bases to trimming and J lost 4 bases, with 17 bases between them. CDR3 sequence (DNA): TGTGCCAGCAGCCCGAAAGCCGGGACAAGTAATGAAAAACTGTTTTTT. As protein: CASSPKAGTSNEKLFF.

The V gene is TRBV4-1, the J gene TRBJ2-3; TRBD1 is a possible D gene (6 bases). Germline V CDR1 and CDR2: MGHRA, YSYEKL. CDR3 size: 17 residues. V gave up 1 base and J gave up 4 bases, with 18 bases separating them. This chain's CDR3 is CASSQVGRGAEADTQYF. For the CDR3, the DNA is TGCGCCAGCAGCCAAGTCGGCAGGGGCGCCGAGGCAGATACGCAGTATTTT.

The chain recombines TRBV3-1 (or the pseudogene TRBV3-2) with TRBJ2-7, with D unresolved. This CDR3 is 15 amino acids long. The V gene lost 0 bases and the J gene lost 0 bases, with 9 bases spanning the gap. Per germline, CDR1 LGHDT and CDR2 YNNKEL (reference sequence). The CDR3 here is CASSQDPRSSYEQYF. In nucleotides, the CDR3 is TGTGCCAGCAGCCAAGACCCCCGGAGCTCCTACGAGCAGTACTTC.

The genes are TRBV3-1 (or the pseudogene TRBV3-2) and TRBJ2-3; 8 positions match TRBD2. Germline V gene sequence: CDR1 LGHDT, CDR2 YNNKEL (reference sequence). V was pared by 4 bases and J by 3 bases, with 3 bases of the junction left unmatched. This CDR3 is built from 14 residues. The DNA for the CDR3 is TGTGCCAGCAGCCTTCCTAGCGGGACAGATACGCAGTATTTT. This encodes CASSLPSGTDTQYF.

The V call is TRBV19, the J call TRBJ1-1; 7 positions agree with TRBD1. V shed 11 bases, J shed 4 bases, and the junction held 10 bases outside the gene matches. CDR1 and CDR2 (germline): LNHDA, SQIVND (reference sequence). The CDR3 has 13 residues. CDR3 sequence reads: CAAQRAGGTEAFF. CDR3 coding DNA: TGTGCCGCCCAACGGGCAGGGGGCACTGAAGCTTTCTTT.